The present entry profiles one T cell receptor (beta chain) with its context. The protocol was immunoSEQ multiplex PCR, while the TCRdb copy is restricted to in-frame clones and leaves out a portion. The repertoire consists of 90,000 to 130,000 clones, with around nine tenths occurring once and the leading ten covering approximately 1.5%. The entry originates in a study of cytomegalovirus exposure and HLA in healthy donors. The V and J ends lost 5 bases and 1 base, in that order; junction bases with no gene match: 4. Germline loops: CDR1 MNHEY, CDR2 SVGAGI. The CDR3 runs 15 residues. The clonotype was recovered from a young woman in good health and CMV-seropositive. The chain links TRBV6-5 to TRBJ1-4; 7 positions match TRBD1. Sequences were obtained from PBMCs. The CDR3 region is CASSPTGETNEKLFF. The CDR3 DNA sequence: TGTGCCAGCAGTCCCACAGGGGAAACTAATGAAAAACTGTTTTTT.